The 23 T cell receptor beta chains given below trace back to one sample, sequenced in a study of T cell clonality in common variable immunodeficiency. The table came from immunoSEQ multiplex PCR; TCRdb's copy has only in-frame clones and leaves some out. The repertoire consists of 25,000 to 35,000 clones, none detected only once. Sequencing was performed on peripheral blood mononuclear cells. The receptors here all came from a person between 18 and 75 years old in good health.

This clone was recorded at least ten times. The read terminates 3 residues ahead of where the CDR3 ends, so the germline J gene completes it. The V call is TRBV5-4, the J call TRBJ2-3; a weak D match, TRBD2 (5 bases). The CDR3 is 13 residues long. Germline lookup yields CDR1 SGHNT and CDR2 YYREEE (reference sequence). The CDR3 DNA, read in part, is TGTGCCAGCAGCTTGACCGGCTCGGGGACG. Its translation is CASSLTGSGT. In full, the CDR3 reads CASSLTGSGTQYF.

Comments on this clone: Coverage ceases 3 residues before the CDR3 finishes, and the germline J gene fills in the end. V and J are TRBV7-8 and TRBJ2-7; maybe TRBD2 (6 bases). The V gene lost 4 bases and the J gene lost 1 base, with 14 bases spanning the gap. CDR3 length: 15 residues. Looked up from germline, CDR1 is SGHVS and CDR2 is FQNEAQ. The part of the CDR3 DNA that was read is TGTGCCAGCAGCTCAGGGACTTTCCAATCCTACGAG. It yields the protein CASSSGTFQSYE. The full CDR3 is CASSSGTFQSYEQYF.

As regards this clone: The read terminates 3 residues before the CDR3 end, so the remaining end is supplied by the germline J gene. The chain has TRBV7-8 and TRBJ2-3; 9 bases are shared with TRBD2. The germline CDR1 and CDR2 sequences are SGHVS and FQNEAQ. This CDR3 is 17 amino acids long. V lost 5 bases and J lost 2; bases outside the gene matches: 11. The CDR3 DNA, read in part, is TGTGCCAGCAGCGGCAGTGGGGCTAGCGGGGACACAGATACG. Protein product: CASSGSGASGDTDT. The entire CDR3 protein reads CASSGSGASGDTDTQYF.

This clone showed up just a few times. The CDR3 end lies 3 residues beyond the end of the read and is filled in from the germline J gene. V and J are TRBV6-2 or TRBV6-3 and TRBJ2-3; D unresolved. The CDR3 runs 14 residues. Germline loops: CDR1 MNHEY, CDR2 SVGEGT. Incomplete CDR3 DNA: TGTGCCAGCAAAGGTGCGGCGGAGAATCAGCCG. As protein: CASKGAAENQP. The CDR3 reads in full as CASKGAAENQPQYF.

The sample holds a few counts of this clone. With the read ending 3 residues before the CDR3 end, the germline J gene is used to fill in that end. This specimen includes other DNA sequences encoding the same CDR3. This rearrangement joins TRBV6-1 to TRBJ1-1, with 7 bases that match TRBD1. Germline loops: CDR1 MNHNS, CDR2 SASEGT. This CDR3 comprises 14 residues. Partial CDR3 DNA: TGTGCCAGCAGTGAACAGGGGGGTAGGGAGACA. Its protein product is CASSEQGGRET. The entire CDR3 protein reads CASSEQGGRETAFF.

This clone was counted many times. The read finishes 3 residues shy of the CDR3 end, and the germline J gene is used to complete it. The chain is built from TRBV7-6 and TRBJ2-3; perhaps TRBD1 as D (6 bases). Germline V gene sequence: CDR1 SGHVS, CDR2 FNYEAQ. Trimming took off 4 bases at V and 2 bases at J, with 22 bases between the two ends. This CDR3 has 18 amino acids. The CDR3 bases that were read are TGTGCCAGCAGCTCGGTCACGACAGGCGACAGCTTCACAGATACG. Its protein product is CASSSVTTGDSFTDT. The complete CDR3 sequence is CASSSVTTGDSFTDTQYF. The full variable domain, its missing parts supplied by reference TRBV7-6 and TRBJ2-3, is GAGVSQSPRYKVTKRGQDVALRCDPISGHVSLYWYRQALGQGPEFLTYFNYEAQQDKSGLPNDRFSAERPEGSISTLTIQRTEQRDSAMYRCASSSVTTGDSFTDTQYFGPGTRLTVL.

This clone was picked up many times. The read is 3 residues too short to cover the CDR3 end, so that end is filled in from the germline J gene. This chain joins TRBV30 and TRBJ1-2; D is possibly TRBD1 (5 bases). CDR3 length equals 14 residues. Germline V CDR1 and CDR2: GTSNPN, SVGIG (reference sequence). The CDR3 spells CAWSATGGRLGYTF. CDR3 bases read: TGTGCCTGGAGCGCCACGGGGGGTCGGTTGGGC.

There are many counts of this clone. The CDR3 end is not reached by the read, which stops 3 residues before it; the germline J gene fills it in. The chain is built from TRBV6-4 and TRBJ2-1; 8 bases align to TRBD2. CDR3 length: 15 residues. The V and J ends lost 4 bases and 6 bases, in that order; junction bases with no gene match: 8. Germline lookup yields CDR1 MRHNA and CDR2 SNTAGT. Here the CDR3 reads CASSVGLGDSNEQFF. The sequenced part of the CDR3 DNA is TGTGCCAGCAGTGTGGGACTAGGAGACAGCAATGAG.

In this sample, this clone turned up many times. The sequenced fragment ends 3 residues before the CDR3 boundary, so the rest is inferred from the germline J gene. This rearrangement joins TRBV20-1 to TRBJ2-1, with 13 bases that match TRBD2. Germline V lookup: CDR1 DFQATT, CDR2 SNEGSKA (reference sequence). Unmatched junction bases numbered 2, after V lost 5 bases and J lost 4 bases. CDR3 size: 14 residues. CDR3 amino acids: CSAETSGGYNEQFF. The sequenced CDR3 bases are TGCAGTGCTGAGACTAGCGGGGGGTACAATGAG.

Points on this clone: The read ends 3 residues shy of where the CDR3 ends; the end is completed using the germline J gene. The rearrangement joins TRBV2 to TRBJ1-5; D uncertain. Per germline, CDR1 SNHLY and CDR2 FYNNEI. The CDR3 length is 12 residues. V gave up 6 bases and J gave up 5 bases, with 8 bases separating them. Incomplete CDR3 DNA: TGTGCCAGCAGGCAGGAGGATCAGCCC. Its translation is CASRQEDQP. The CDR3 in its entirety is CASRQEDQPQHF.

This clone was recorded at least ten times. The CDR3 extends 3 residues past the end of the read, so its final part is completed from the germline J gene. The V and J genes are TRBV7-9 and TRBJ2-1; D possibly corresponds to TRBD2 (6 bases). V lost 9 bases to trimming and J lost 7 bases, with 19 bases between them. The CDR3 has 14 residues. Germline CDR1 SEHNR, CDR2 FQNEAQ (reference sequence). CDR3 DNA, as far as it was read: TGTGCCAGTAGAGGGACTGGAGCGCGGAATGAG. Protein: CASRGTGARNE. The CDR3, in full, reads CASRGTGARNEQFF.

As for this clone: The read ends 3 residues early relative to the CDR3; the germline J gene fills the gap. The gene calls are TRBV7-6 and TRBJ2-7; D is ambiguous. V shed 4 bases and J shed 3 bases, with 10 bases lying between them. The CDR3 length is 13 residues. Looked up from germline, CDR1 is SGHVS and CDR2 is FNYEAQ. The CDR3 DNA, read in part, is TGTGCCAGCAGCTCCCGGGTCCTCTACGAG. Protein: CASSSRVLYE. The full-length CDR3 reads as CASSSRVLYEQYF.

Details on this clone: The read gets to within 3 residues of the CDR3 end, and the germline J gene fills in the rest. The chain employs TRBV19 and TRBJ1-1; perhaps TRBD1 as D (5 bases). This CDR3 spans 13 amino acids. Germline lookup yields CDR1 LNHDA and CDR2 SQIVND (reference sequence). CDR3 DNA (partial): TGTGCCAGTAGTATAGATGCGGGGGGGGAA. It encodes CASSIDAGGE. The complete CDR3 reads CASSIDAGGEAFF.

Note on this clone: The read ends 3 residues shy of where the CDR3 ends; the end is completed using the germline J gene. This rearrangement joins TRBV11-2 to TRBJ1-2; unclear D gene. Germline CDR1 is SGHAT and CDR2 is FQNNGV. The CDR3 covers 14 residues. The chain's CDR3 is CASSLDVPSVGYTF. The covered CDR3 bases are TGTGCCAGCAGCTTAGATGTGCCCTCGGTGGGC. Drawing the rest from reference TRBV11-2 and TRBJ1-2, the complete variable domain is EAGVAQSPRYKIIEKRQSVAFWCNPISGHATLYWYQQILGQGPKLLIQFQNNGVVDDSQLPKDRFSAERLKGVDSTLKIQPAKLEDSAVYLCASSLDVPSVGYTFGSGTRLTVV.

This clone has a handful of counts. The CDR3 end falls 3 residues outside the read, so it is completed with the germline J gene. The rearrangement joins TRBV7-2 to TRBJ1-2; D remains ambiguous. CDR1 SGHTA and CDR2 FQGNSA come from the germline V gene. This CDR3 spans 14 amino acids. The part of the CDR3 DNA that was read is TGTGCCAGCAGCCCCTATTACGACACAGATACC. This sequence encodes CASSPYYDTDT. The complete CDR3 sequence is CASSPYYDTDTYTF.

With respect to this clone: The read ends 3 residues shy of where the CDR3 ends; the end is completed using the germline J gene. The chain has TRBV5-5 and TRBJ2-2; the D gene is possibly TRBD1 (5 bases). The CDR3 extends over 15 amino acids. Germline CDR1 and CDR2: SGHKS and YYEKEE (reference sequence). The CDR3: CASSLGQGRDEKLFF. The CDR3 DNA, read in part, is TGTGCCAGCAGCTTGGGGCAGGGTAGGGATGAAAAG.

This clone has at least ten counts. The CDR3 goes on 3 residues after the read ends, and that part is filled in from the germline J gene. The chain recombines TRBV18 with TRBJ1-1; D gene unclear. Germline V CDR1 and CDR2: KGHSH, LQKENI. The CDR3 covers 13 residues. V was cut by 8 bases and J by 1 base, with 11 bases left in between. CDR3 region: CASPAQENTEAFF. Partial CDR3 DNA: TGTGCCAGCCCGGCCCAGGAGAACACTGAA.

In its sample, this clone was seen many times. The read stops 3 residues short of the end of the CDR3; the missing end is completed from the germline J gene. V and J are TRBV5-1 and TRBJ2-3, with no clear D. Trimming stripped 0 bases from V and 1 base from J, with 9 bases between. Germline loops: CDR1 SGHRS, CDR2 YFSETQ. There are 15 residues in the CDR3. The chain's CDR3 is CASSLEVVGTDTQYF. Incomplete CDR3 DNA: TGCGCCAGCAGCTTGGAGGTTGTTGGCACAGATACG.

This clone was seen more than once but under ten times. The sequence runs out 3 residues before the end of the CDR3; the remainder is reconstructed from the germline J gene. The genes are TRBV5-1 and TRBJ1-2; 7 positions agree with TRBD1. The V gene end was trimmed by 7 bases and the J gene end by 6 bases; junction bases not matched to a gene: 6. CDR1 and CDR2 (germline): SGHRS, YFSETQ. The CDR3 consists of 12 residues. The CDR3 bases that were read are TGCGCCAGCTCTCCCCAGGGGGATGGC. It codes for CASSPQGDG. The complete CDR3 reads CASSPQGDGYTF. Together with reference TRBV5-1 and TRBJ1-2, the CDR3 gives the full variable domain: KAGVTQTPRYLIKTRGQQVTLSCSPISGHRSVSWYQQTPGQGLQFLFEYFSETQRNKGNFPGRFSGRQFSNSRSEMNVSTLELGDSALYLCASSPQGDGYTFGSGTRLTVV.

This clone was seen a few times. From the germline J gene comes the end of the CDR3, since the read stops 3 residues before it. This chain connects TRBV19 to TRBJ2-3; possible D gene TRBD2, 5 bases. The germline gives CDR1 LNHDA, CDR2 SQIVND (reference sequence). The CDR3 covers 13 residues. Incomplete CDR3 DNA: TGTGCCACCTCGGGGATGGGCAATCAGCCG. It specifies CATSGMGNQP. The entire CDR3 sequence reads CATSGMGNQPQYF.

Ten or more counts support this clone. The read stops 3 residues short of the end of the CDR3; the missing end is completed from the germline J gene. The V and J genes are TRBV14 and TRBJ2-1; 16 nucleotides agree with TRBD2. The trim removed 3 bases at V and 4 bases at J, leaving 6 bases unmatched. Germline V lookup: CDR1 SGHDN, CDR2 FVKESK. This CDR3 has 18 amino acids. The sequenced part of the CDR3 DNA is TGTGCCAGCAGCCACACCCTGGGACTAGCGGGAGGGTACAATGAG. This gives the protein CASSHTLGLAGGYNE. The full-length CDR3 reads as CASSHTLGLAGGYNEQFF.

This clone was found many times. Read sequence stops 3 residues before the CDR3 end, and the germline J gene provides the missing end. The chain has TRBV7-9 and TRBJ1-1; D gene uncertain. Deletions cut 5 bases from V and 0 bases from J, with 13 bases between. Germline CDR1 SEHNR, CDR2 FQNEAQ (reference sequence). CDR3 length equals 15 residues. The CDR3 region is CASSPKRRLNTEAFF. CDR3 DNA (partial): TGTGCCAGCAGCCCGAAGCGGAGATTGAACACTGAA.

This clone occurred many times. The sequence runs out 3 residues before the end of the CDR3; the remainder is reconstructed from the germline J gene. V is TRBV5-1 and J is TRBJ2-3; D might be TRBD2 (5 bases). The V gene lost 4 bases and the J gene lost 4 bases, with 16 bases spanning the gap. Germline V gene lookup returns CDR1 SGHRS and CDR2 YFSETQ. The CDR3 spans 15 residues. The CDR3 DNA, read in part, is TGCGCCAGCAGCGATACGGGGTCGACCGCAGATACG. Translating gives CASSDTGSTADT. The whole CDR3 sequence is CASSDTGSTADTQYF.